Listed below are T cell receptor beta chains from one sample, sequenced in a study of blood T cell repertoires in COVID-19. Clones were sequenced by immunoSEQ multiplex PCR, and TCRdb holds only the in-frame ones, with some missing. In the table there are about 200,000 clones, roughly 81% of which are singletons. The sample consisted of peripheral blood. These receptors came from a woman of 80 years or more with acute or convalescent COVID-19. Both conserved end residues are part of each CDR3. Each record gives: clone size, V gene, J gene, D gene, CDR3 DNA, CDR3 protein. The D gene is left open where the match is weak. Clone size is not always given. Where it is, it says once, few, many or a class for expanded clones.

NA	TRBV7-2	TRBJ1-1	TRBD1	TGTGCCAGCAGCTTAGACAGGGGAAACACTGAAGCTTTCTTT	CASSLDRGNTEAFF
NA	TRBV24-1	TRBJ1-2	TRBD1	TGTGCCACCAGTGACCTAGACAGGGAGGAGGCTGGCTACACCTTC	CATSDLDREEAGYTF
NA	TRBV7-2	TRBJ1-5	TRBD1	TGTGCCAGCAGCTCCACGGACAGGACACAGCCCCAGCATTTT	CASSSTDRTQPQHF
NA	TRBV21-1	TRBJ2-1	NA	TGTGCCAGCAGCAAAGTGGGGAGATCCTACAATGAGCAGTTCTTC	CASSKVGRSYNEQFF
NA	TRBV13	TRBJ2-2	NA	TGTGCCAGCAGCCAGGGATTCTGGACCGGGGAGCTGTTTTTT	CASSQGFWTGELFF
NA	TRBV10-3	TRBJ1-6	NA	TGTGCCATCAGTGGTGGGGGGACCGACCTTGGTTCACCCCTCCACTTT	CAISGGGTDLGSPLHF
NA	TRBV3-1/TRBV3-2	TRBJ1-3	NA	TGTGCCAGCAGCCTGATGGCGGAAAACACCATATATTTT	CASSLMAENTIYF
NA	TRBV18	TRBJ1-1	NA	TGTGCCAGCTCACAACTCCCTCATGGAGGGAGCACTGAAGCTTTCTTT	CASSQLPHGGSTEAFF
NA	TRBV6-5	TRBJ2-5	NA	TGTGCCAGCAGTTACCCACGATTCGGGGAGACCCAGTACTTC	CASSYPRFGETQYF
NA	TRBV19	TRBJ1-1	NA	TGTGCCAGTAGTATTCCGGGGAGCACTGAAGCTTTCTTT	CASSIPGSTEAFF
NA	TRBV5-1	TRBJ1-4	TRBD1	TGCGCCAGCAGCTTGGACGGGACAGGGTCCGAAAAACTGTTTTTT	CASSLDGTGSEKLFF
NA	TRBV19	TRBJ1-1	NA	TGTGCCAGTAGTCAGCCCGGGACTGCTATCCAAGCTTTCTTT	CASSQPGTAIQAFF
NA	TRBV3-1/TRBV3-2	TRBJ2-5	TRBD2	TGTGCCAGCAGCCAAGCGGGAGGGCGGGGGACCCAGTACTTC	CASSQAGGRGTQYF
NA	TRBV6-5	TRBJ1-6	TRBD1	TGTGCCAGCAGTTACGGACAGGGTGGTGGGTCACCCCTCCACTTT	CASSYGQGGGSPLHF
NA	TRBV2	TRBJ2-2	NA	TGTGCCAGCAGGGGCGCCAAATTAGGCACCGGGGAGCTGTTTTTT	CASRGAKLGTGELFF
NA	TRBV7-2	TRBJ1-6	TRBD1	TGTGCCAGCAGCTTCGACAGGGTCGCTTATAATTCACCCCTCCACTTT	CASSFDRVAYNSPLHF
NA	TRBV5-1	TRBJ2-2	TRBD1	TGCGCCAGCAGCTTGCTCGGACAGGGAGTCACCGGGGAGCTGTTTTTT	CASSLLGQGVTGELFF
NA	TRBV27	TRBJ2-2	TRBD2	TGTGCCAGCCTCCGCTCAACCGGGACTAGCGGGAAGTCGACCGGGGAGCTGTTTTTT	CASLRSTGTSGKSTGELFF
NA	TRBV19	TRBJ2-2	TRBD2	TGTGCCAGCCACGGACTAGCGGCCAACACCGGGGAGCTGTTTTTT	CASHGLAANTGELFF
NA	TRBV7-9	TRBJ2-3	NA	TGTGCCAGCAGTTCAGGGACAATCACCCATGTAGCAGATACGCAGTATTTT	CASSSGTITHVADTQYF
NA	TRBV19	TRBJ2-7	NA	TGTGCTTCTAGGGTTTCGGGGACCTACGAGCAGTACTTC	CASRVSGTYEQYF
NA	TRBV6-6	TRBJ1-6	NA	TGTGCCAGCAGCGCTATCGGACAGCGAGGTTCACCCCTCCACTTT	CASSAIGQRGSPLHF
NA	TRBV9	TRBJ2-3	NA	TGTGCCAGCAGCGTAACAGGGCCGGGCACAGATACGCAGTATTTT	CASSVTGPGTDTQYF
NA	TRBV7-2	TRBJ2-3	NA	TGTGCCAGCAGCCCATCCCGGGCAGGGAGCACAGATACGCAGTATTTT	CASSPSRAGSTDTQYF
once	TRBV10-3	TRBJ2-5	NA	TGTGCCATCAGGGGGCCAGGCCGGGAGACCCAGTACTTC	CAIRGPGRETQYF
few	TRBV5-1	TRBJ1-5	TRBD1	TGCGCCAGCAGCTCTGGACAGGGCGGAGGCAATCAGCCCCAGCATTTT	CASSSGQGGGNQPQHF
once	TRBV5-1	TRBJ2-5	TRBD2	TGCGCCAGCATGCTAGCGGCACAAGAGACCCAGTACTTC	CASMLAAQETQYF
NA	TRBV10-3	TRBJ2-1	TRBD2	TGTGCCATCAGTGAGGGGACTAGCGGGACCAATGAGCAGTTCTTC	CAISEGTSGTNEQFF
NA	TRBV28	TRBJ1-2	NA	TGTGCCAGCAGTTTATTGGGGGCAGGCGGCTACACCTTC	CASSLLGAGGYTF
NA	TRBV28	TRBJ2-7	NA	TGTGCCAGCAGTACTCCCTACGAGCAGTACTTC	CASSTPYEQYF
NA	TRBV29-1	TRBJ1-1	NA	TGCAGCGTCACGAGAAACACTGAAGCTTTCTTT	CSVTRNTEAFF
NA	TRBV5-1	TRBJ2-4	NA	TGCGCCAGCAGCCCCCAATCGAGAGCTCAAGAAAACATTCAGTACTTC	CASSPQSRAQENIQYF
NA	TRBV18	TRBJ2-5	TRBD1	TGTGCCAGCTCACCACCGGACAGGGGTGCGGAGACCCAGTACTTC	CASSPPDRGAETQYF
NA	TRBV5-1	TRBJ2-7	NA	TGCGCCAGCAGCTCCCAGGGGAGTAAGTACGAGCAGTACTTC	CASSSQGSKYEQYF
NA	TRBV27	TRBJ1-5	NA	TGTGCCAGCAGTCCCGACCCTACAGGAGCAGGTCAGCCCCAGCATTTT	CASSPDPTGAGQPQHF
NA	TRBV28	TRBJ1-2	TRBD1	TGTGCCAGCAGTTCTCCGGGACAGGGTTTCTATGGCTACACCTTC	CASSSPGQGFYGYTF
NA	TRBV6-5	TRBJ2-7	TRBD1	TGTGCCAGCAGTTACGGGACAGGGGCAGAGCAGTACTTC	CASSYGTGAEQYF
NA	TRBV4-1	TRBJ2-2	NA	TGCGCCAGCAGCCTAGTGCCGGGACACTACACCGGGGAGCTGTTTTTT	CASSLVPGHYTGELFF
NA	TRBV5-6	TRBJ1-1	NA	TGTGCCAGCAGCTTGGTGGGGCACGGTGAAGCTTTCTTT	CASSLVGHGEAFF
NA	TRBV18	TRBJ1-1	NA	TGTGCCAGCTCACCGGACATTTACACTGAAGCTTTCTTT	CASSPDIYTEAFF
NA	TRBV11-1	TRBJ2-5	TRBD1	TGTGCCAGCAGCCCAGGGGGTCGGCCAGAGACCCAGTACTTC	CASSPGGRPETQYF
NA	TRBV6-6	TRBJ2-2	NA	TGTGCCAGCAGACCCTCACAGGGTGCCGGGGAGCTGTTTTTT	CASRPSQGAGELFF
NA	TRBV12-5	TRBJ1-4	TRBD1	TGTGCTAGTGGCGAGACAGGGTCTAATGAAAAACTGTTTTTT	CASGETGSNEKLFF
NA	TRBV2	TRBJ2-7	TRBD2	TGTGCCAGCAGCCGACTAGCTTACGAGCAGTACTTC	CASSRLAYEQYF
once	TRBV28	TRBJ1-1	NA	TGTGCCAGCAGTTCCAGTTTAGCTTTCTTT	CASSSSLAFF
NA	TRBV5-1	TRBJ2-2	NA	TGCGCCAGCAGCTTTCCGGGAGCCGGGGAGCTGTTTTTT	CASSFPGAGELFF
NA	TRBV24-1	TRBJ2-1	TRBD2	TGTGCCACCAGTGATGCCGCCCAGCGGGACGGGCCCTACAATGAGCAGTTCTTC	CATSDAAQRDGPYNEQFF